A selection of T cell receptor beta chains follows, all from one sample in a study of regulatory T cells. The data were produced by immunoSEQ multiplex PCR, yet TCRdb's version contains in-frame clones alone and is incomplete. The sample contains about 17,000 clones, 92% of which appear only once. Sequencing was performed on CD8+ T cells sorted from blood. These receptors were collected from a person aged 18-30 years with CD3G deficiency. Each CDR3 is given with its conserved first and last residue. Fields, in order: V gene, J gene, clone size, D gene, CDR3 length, CDR3 DNA, CDR3 protein. D genes are given only for firm matches. Size tells how often a clone was seen (once, few, many) or the class of an expanded clone, and some rows leave it out.

>TRBV7-9|TRBJ2-7|-|-|13
TGTGCCAGCAGCCCCCCGGGACGAACCGAGCAGTACTTC
CASSPPGRTEQYF
>TRBV19|TRBJ2-2|-|-|15
TGTGCCAGTAGTATCGTCGGGGAAAACACCGGGGAGCTGTTTTTT
CASSIVGENTGELFF
>TRBV29-1|TRBJ1-2|-|-|13
TGCAGCGGCCTCGGGGGGAATAACTATGGCTACACCTTC
CSGLGGNNYGYTF
>TRBV11-2|TRBJ2-5|-|TRBD2|17
TGTGCCAGCAGCGCCCTCTTAGCGGGAGGTTACCAAGAGACCCAGTACTTC
CASSALLAGGYQETQYF
>TRBV27|TRBJ2-1|once|TRBD1|14
TGTGCCAGCAGTTCAGGGGGATCCTACAATGAGCAGTTCTTC
CASSSGGSYNEQFF
>TRBV7-9|TRBJ2-3|once|-|16
TGTGCCAGCAGCTCCCGGGTAGCGGCTAGCACAGATACGCAGTATTTT
CASSSRVAASTDTQYF
>TRBV5-1|TRBJ2-1|-|-|14
TGCGCCAGCAGTGACGCGAGCCCTTACAATGAGCAGTTCTTC
CASSDASPYNEQFF
>TRBV11-2|TRBJ1-1|-|-|15
TGTGCCAGCAGCTTAGTGACCCCTACTAAGGGGGAAGCTTTCTTT
CASSLVTPTKGEAFF
>TRBV27|TRBJ2-7|-|TRBD2|16
TGTGCCAGCAGTTTATGGACTAGCGGGGGGGAGGGCGAGCAGTACTTC
CASSLWTSGGEGEQYF
>TRBV28|TRBJ2-1|-|-|15
TGTGCCAGCAGTTGGCAGGGGCATCAGTACAATGAGCAGTTCTTC
CASSWQGHQYNEQFF
>TRBV5-6|TRBJ2-1|-|-|15
TGTGCCAGCAGCTTGGCGGGGGGCCCGCCCAATGAGCAGTTCTTC
CASSLAGGPPNEQFF
>TRBV6-5|TRBJ1-1|-|-|13
TGTGCCAGCAGTTACAGGGGATTAGGAGAAGCTTTCTTT
CASSYRGLGEAFF
>TRBV6-1|TRBJ2-7|-|TRBD2|14
TGTGCCAGCAGTGATCTAGCGGGAGCAAGAGAGCAGTACTTC
CASSDLAGAREQYF
>TRBV5-6|TRBJ2-2|-|-|14
TGTGCCAGCAGCTTGGGTCCGAACACCGGGGAGCTGTTTTTT
CASSLGPNTGELFF
>TRBV19|TRBJ2-7|medium-sized|-|13
TGTGCCAGTAGTACGGCGCTTCTGTACGAGCAGTACTTC
CASSTALLYEQYF
>TRBV5-1|TRBJ2-5|-|TRBD2|17
TGCGCCAGCAGCCCTGGGGCTAGCGGGTCGCGCCAAGAGACCCAGTACTTC
CASSPGASGSRQETQYF
>TRBV5-1|TRBJ2-3|-|TRBD2|16
TGCGCCAGCAGCTTGGTAGCGGGGGCGGGGACAGATACGCAGTATTTT
CASSLVAGAGTDTQYF
>TRBV7-9|TRBJ2-2|-|-|15
TGTGCCAGCAGCTCCACAGTGGGGCGGCAGCGGGAGCTGTTTTTT
CASSSTVGRQRELFF
>TRBV28|TRBJ2-5|-|TRBD2|15
TGTGCCAGCAGTTCTGCGGGAGGGGGCCAAGAGACCCAGTACTTC
CASSSAGGGQETQYF
>TRBV28|TRBJ2-1|-|TRBD1|16
TGTGCCAGCAGTGACACTGACAGGGCGGTTTACAATGAGCAGTTCTTC
CASSDTDRAVYNEQFF
>TRBV6-1|TRBJ1-1|-|-|11
TGTGCCAGCAGAGCTAACAGGGAAGCTTTCTTT
CASRANREAFF
>TRBV10-3|TRBJ2-3|-|-|16
TGTGCCATCAGCCCCGGAGGATCCCTAAGCACAGATACGCAGTATTTT
CAISPGGSLSTDTQYF
>TRBV27|TRBJ2-1|-|TRBD1|18
TGTGCCAGCAGTTTTAAGGAATTGAGGGGACAGACAGTGGATGAGCAGTTCTTC
CASSFKELRGQTVDEQFF
>TRBV14|TRBJ2-7|once|-|15
TGTGCCAGCAGCCAAGATGTCGGCAGCTTAGACGAGCAGTACTTC
CASSQDVGSLDEQYF
>TRBV7-9|TRBJ2-1|-|-|15
TGTGCCAGCAGCTTAAAACAAGACATTTACAATGAGCAGTTCTTC
CASSLKQDIYNEQFF
>TRBV15|TRBJ2-1|-|-|17
TGTGCCACCAGCAGAGACCCCCCCGGGGAGCATTACAATGAGCAGTTCTTC
CATSRDPPGEHYNEQFF